The clone carrying this T cell receptor beta chain was found many times. The sample comes from a study of T cells in Graves' hyperthyroidism and ophthalmopathy. Amplification targeted TCR beta CDR3 regions from RNA transcripts. HTBI primers were employed in a first-round RT-PCR of the TCR CDR3. Each CDR3 protein gets one entry after TCRdb re-called the multiplex PCR reads with MiXCR. The sample lists more than 500,000 distinct CDR3 sequences; 46% were seen once. Uncontrolled infection, other autoimmune disease, pregnancy and lactation each barred patients from inclusion. Clinical symptoms, serum thyroxine, TRAb, thyroid ultrasound and orbital computed tomography established diagnosis. CDR3 length: 13 amino acids. Germline V CDR1 and CDR2: SGHTS, YDEGEE. V shed 0 bases and J shed 7 bases, with 8 bases lying between them.

The rearrangement joins TRBV5-8 to TRBJ1-5, with a tentative D call TRBD1 (6 bases). Input material: peripheral blood or thyroid tissue (not recorded which). The receptor was isolated from an adult woman with Graves' disease, either hyperthyroidism or ophthalmopathy (not recorded which). CDR3 loop: CASSLEGVQPQHF. The DNA for the CDR3 is TGTGCCAGCAGCTTGGAGGGGGTGCAGCCCCAGCATTTT.